This T cell receptor beta chain emerged from a study of T cells after yellow fever vaccination. About the research overall: Low-cell-number fractions underwent preparation using SMART-Seq v4 Ultra Low Input. Points from the study as a whole: Abundant clonotypes from the bulk population could have been carried over as contaminants into FACS-sorted repertoires. The booster saw the reappearance of most primary-vaccination clones (roughly 97% CD4, roughly 90% CD8).

Trimming left V 7 bases short and J 2 bases short, with 11 bases between. Germline-derived CDR1 and CDR2 are SNHLY and FYNNEI. The CDR3 spans 13 residues. In making TCR cDNA, 5'RACE template switching added a universal primer site and UMIs to it. Each CDR3 protein is one row after TCRdb ran MiXCR on the 5' RACE reads. The sample includes 450,000 to 650,000 distinct CDR3 sequences, 20% to 25% of them seen just once. This clonotype has a handful of counts. Its antigen is not identified. The source material was PBMCs, sampled less than 25 days after the first yellow fever vaccination. This clonotype originated in a man in his late teens or twenties who received the YFV17D yellow fever vaccine. The V and J genes are TRBV2 and TRBJ1-2; D ambiguous. Written as DNA, the CDR3 is TGTGCCAGCAACCCCGGAGGGAACTATGGCTACACCTTC. Protein sequence: CASNPGGNYGYTF.